This entry is about one T cell receptor beta chain. This sample was included in a study of T cell changes during pregnancy in multiple sclerosis. Looked up from germline, CDR1 is MNHEY and CDR2 is SMNVEV (reference sequence). The CDR3 is 15 residues long. V was cut by 2 bases and J by 5 bases, with 12 bases left in between. The table came from immunoSEQ multiplex PCR; TCRdb's copy has only in-frame clones and leaves some out. The sample lists 45,000 to 65,000 clones, about 94% seen once, with 2% to 3% in the top ten. Sequencing used CD8+ T cells from peripheral blood mononuclear cells, obtained in the third trimester of pregnancy. This clonotype originated in a female donor with multiple sclerosis, enrolled in a pregnancy study. V and J are TRBV27 and TRBJ2-2; D gene unclear. CDR3 loop: CASSLARSRTGELFF. CDR3 in DNA: TGTGCCAGCAGTTTAGCCAGGTCGCGTACCGGGGAGCTGTTTTTT.